These T cell receptor beta chains were read from a single sample in a study of beta chain features in type 1 diabetes. The protocol was immunoSEQ multiplex PCR, while the TCRdb copy is restricted to in-frame clones and leaves out a portion. The table shows 300,000 to 400,000 clones, with about 12% occurring only once. What was sequenced was naive CD4+ T cells from blood. These receptors were obtained from a man aged 18 to 30 in good health. CDR3s include the opening cysteine and the closing phenylalanine or tryptophan. A D gene is named only where the DNA matches it firmly. Some rows have no size entry. The others give once, few or many, or a class for an expanded clone.

V gene,D gene,clone size,CDR3 protein
TRBV5-1,TRBD1,few,CASSPLGTGGNEQYF
TRBV19,-,-,CASSIGGERRANEQFF
TRBV19,TRBD2,few,CASSISLRSGGNEQFF
TRBV5-1,TRBD2,-,CASSWGLANEQFF
TRBV18,TRBD2,few,CASSSAGTSGQYEQYF
TRBV28,-,-,CASIQASSGANVLTF
TRBV14,TRBD2,-,CASSVAAGGPYEQYF
TRBV4-3,TRBD2,-,CASSQQIPGLAYNEQFF
TRBV5-4,-,-,CASSYGRGAGYTF
TRBV5-4,-,-,CASSFEREETQYF
TRBV18,-,-,CASSPQADGSSYQETQYF
TRBV7-9,-,-,CASSRTENTEAFF
TRBV7-2,-,-,CASSQDRQETQYF
TRBV9,-,few,CASSVAGVFSTDTQYF
TRBV7-2,-,-,CASSPHGGTGNTIYF
TRBV30,-,few,CAWSRGVETQYF
TRBV25-1,-,few,CASSEMGANEKLFF
TRBV30,-,-,CAWSVRGGEKLFF
TRBV27,TRBD1,-,CASSPSRDRGEQYF
TRBV5-4,TRBD2,once,CASSRLAGDFRETQYF
TRBV7-3,-,-,CASSSGLSQTQYF
TRBV28,TRBD1,-,CASSSTGGYGYTF
TRBV5-4,-,-,CASSPDSSYEQYF
TRBV29-1,TRBD1,-,CSVTSGGNTEAFF
TRBV4-3,TRBD2,-,CASSQAGGNQETQYF
TRBV7-3,-,few,CASSLNGLMNTEAFF